This T cell receptor (beta chain) emerged from a study of blood T cell repertoires in COVID-19. Study details: Samples taken during acute and convalescent COVID-19 were collected in the United States, Italy and Spain. From T cells, B-cell-depleted T cells, or PBMCs came the material, which was cDNA or gDNA.

Cohort allocation depended upon clinical history that participants reported. A COVID-19 case was met by exposed participants within 2 weeks before study entry. TCRdb keeps only in-frame clones here, not all; method: immunoSEQ multiplex PCR. The table records 140,000 to 150,000 clones, 84% of them present only once. The germline CDR1 and CDR2 sequences are SGHTA and FQGNSA. Trimming cost V 5 bases and J 4 bases; bases outside gene matches: 10. This CDR3 comprises 16 residues. The receptor comes from a woman aged 50 to 60 who had been exposed to COVID-19. The sequenced sample consisted of PBMCs or T cells enriched from blood (not recorded which). This sequence joins TRBV7-2 and TRBJ2-2, with 7 bases identical to TRBD1. CDR3 amino acids: CASSQRRGFGTGELFF. The CDR3 region has the DNA TGTGCCAGCAGCCAGCGCAGGGGGTTTGGCACCGGGGAGCTGTTTTTT.